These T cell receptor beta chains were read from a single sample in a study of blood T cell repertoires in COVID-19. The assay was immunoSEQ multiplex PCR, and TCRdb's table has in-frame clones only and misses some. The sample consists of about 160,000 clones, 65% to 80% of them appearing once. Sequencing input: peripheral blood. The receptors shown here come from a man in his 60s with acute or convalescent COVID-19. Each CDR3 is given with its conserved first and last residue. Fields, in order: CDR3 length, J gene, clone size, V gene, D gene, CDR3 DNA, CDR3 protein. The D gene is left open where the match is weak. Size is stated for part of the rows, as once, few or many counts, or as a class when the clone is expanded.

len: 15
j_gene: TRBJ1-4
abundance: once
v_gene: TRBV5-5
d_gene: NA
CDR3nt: TGTGCCAGCAGCTTAGGATACGGCGGGAAGGAAAAACTGTTTTTT
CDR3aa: CASSLGYGGKEKLFF

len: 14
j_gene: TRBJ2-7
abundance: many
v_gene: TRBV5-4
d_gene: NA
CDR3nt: TGTGCCAGCAGCTTGGCCCTGGGGGCGGCCGAGCAGTACTTC
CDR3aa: CASSLALGAAEQYF

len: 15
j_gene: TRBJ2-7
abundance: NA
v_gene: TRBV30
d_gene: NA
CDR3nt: TGTGCCTGGAGTCCATTACAGTTCGCGAACTACGAGCAGTACTTC
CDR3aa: CAWSPLQFANYEQYF

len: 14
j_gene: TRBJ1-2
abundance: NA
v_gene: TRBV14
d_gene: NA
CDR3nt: TGTGCCAGCAGCCGAAACTCGGCGGGGGATAGACACACCTTC
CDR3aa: CASSRNSAGDRHTF

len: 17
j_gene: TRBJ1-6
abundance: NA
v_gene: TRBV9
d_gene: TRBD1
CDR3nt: TGTGCCAGCAGCGTGGGGCCGACAGGGGACCTTAATTCACCCCTCCACTTT
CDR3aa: CASSVGPTGDLNSPLHF

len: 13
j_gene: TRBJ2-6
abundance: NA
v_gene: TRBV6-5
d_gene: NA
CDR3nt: TGTGCCAGAGACAGGTCTGGGGCCAACGTCCTGACTTTC
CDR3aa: CARDRSGANVLTF

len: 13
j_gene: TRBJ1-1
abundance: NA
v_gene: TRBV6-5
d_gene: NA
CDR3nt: TGTTCTTCTAGCTTGGCCCTAAACACTGAAGCTTTCTTT
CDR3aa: CSSSLALNTEAFF

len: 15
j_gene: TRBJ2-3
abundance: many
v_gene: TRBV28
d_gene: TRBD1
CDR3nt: TGTGCCAGCAGTGATACAGGGGCTAGCACAGATACGCAGTATTTT
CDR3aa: CASSDTGASTDTQYF

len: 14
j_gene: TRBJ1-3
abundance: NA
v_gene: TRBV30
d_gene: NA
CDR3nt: TGTGCCTGGAAGGCCGCAGGGTCTGGAAACACCATATATTTT
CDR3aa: CAWKAAGSGNTIYF

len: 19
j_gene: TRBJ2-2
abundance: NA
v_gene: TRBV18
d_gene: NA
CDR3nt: TGTGCCAGCTCACCCCTAATTCCAGCGGCAGTTCTTTCTACCGGGGAGCTGTTTTTT
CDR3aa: CASSPLIPAAVLSTGELFF

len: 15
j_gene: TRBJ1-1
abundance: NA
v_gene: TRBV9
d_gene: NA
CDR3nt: TGTGCCAGCAGCGTAGCGGGGCGGGCGGGGGAAGAAGCTTTCTTT
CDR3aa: CASSVAGRAGEEAFF

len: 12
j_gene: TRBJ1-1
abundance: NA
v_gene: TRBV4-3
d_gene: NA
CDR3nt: TGCGCCAGCAGCCAATCATCAGGGGAAGCTTTCTTT
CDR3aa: CASSQSSGEAFF

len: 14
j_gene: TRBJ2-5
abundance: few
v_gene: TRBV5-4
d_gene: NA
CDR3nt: TGTGCCAGCAGCTGGGTTGGAGGAGGGGAGACCCAGTACTTC
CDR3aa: CASSWVGGGETQYF

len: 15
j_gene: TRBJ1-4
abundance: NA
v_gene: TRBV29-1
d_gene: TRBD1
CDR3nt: TGCAGCGTGAGCGGAGGACAGGGTGCTAATGAAAAACTGTTTTTT
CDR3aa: CSVSGGQGANEKLFF

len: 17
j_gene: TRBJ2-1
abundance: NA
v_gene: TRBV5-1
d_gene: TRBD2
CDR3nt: TGCGCCAGCAGCTTGTACGCAGCGGGGTCTAACTACAATGAGCAGTTCTTC
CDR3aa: CASSLYAAGSNYNEQFF

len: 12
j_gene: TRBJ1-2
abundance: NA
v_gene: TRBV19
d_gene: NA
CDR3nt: TGTGCCAGTAGTACTGGAGGGGATGGCTACACCTTC
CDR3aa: CASSTGGDGYTF

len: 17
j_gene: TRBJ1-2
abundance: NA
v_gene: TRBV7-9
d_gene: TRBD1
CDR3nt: TGTGCCAGCAGATCATACCCCGTAGGACAGGGGGCGCATGGCTACACCTTC
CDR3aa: CASRSYPVGQGAHGYTF

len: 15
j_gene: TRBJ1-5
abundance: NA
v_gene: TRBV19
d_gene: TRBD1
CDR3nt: TGTGCCAGTAGTATAGGGACAGGGGGCAATCAGCCCCAGCATTTT
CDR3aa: CASSIGTGGNQPQHF

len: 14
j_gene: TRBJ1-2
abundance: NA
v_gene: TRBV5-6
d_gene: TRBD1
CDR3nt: TGTGCCAGCAGCTTACGGACAGGGACCTATGGCTACACCTTC
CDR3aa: CASSLRTGTYGYTF

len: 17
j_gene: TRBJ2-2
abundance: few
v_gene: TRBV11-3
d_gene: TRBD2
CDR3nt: TGTGCCAGCAGCGACAGGACTAGCGGGGGGGCAACCGGGGAGCTGTTTTTT
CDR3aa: CASSDRTSGGATGELFF

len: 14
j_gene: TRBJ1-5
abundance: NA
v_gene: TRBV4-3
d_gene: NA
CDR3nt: TGCGCCAGCAGCCAAGGGCGGGGGATGCAGCCCCAGCATTTT
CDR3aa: CASSQGRGMQPQHF

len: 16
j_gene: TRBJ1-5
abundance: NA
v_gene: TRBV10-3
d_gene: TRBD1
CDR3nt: TGTGCCATCAGTGAGTCAGGGGGCCCCGTAGGAGAGCCCCAGCATTTT
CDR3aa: CAISESGGPVGEPQHF

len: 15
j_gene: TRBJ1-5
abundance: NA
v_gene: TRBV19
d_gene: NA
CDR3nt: TGTGCCAGTAGTTCGGCTGTCAGCGCCAATCAGCCCCAGCATTTT
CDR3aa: CASSSAVSANQPQHF

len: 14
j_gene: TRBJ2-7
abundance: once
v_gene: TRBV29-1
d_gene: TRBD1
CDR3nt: TGCAGCGTGACAGGGTTTATTAGCTCCTACGAGCAGTACTTC
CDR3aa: CSVTGFISSYEQYF

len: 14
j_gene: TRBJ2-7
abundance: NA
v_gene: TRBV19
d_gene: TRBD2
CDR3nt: TGTGCCAGTAGTACTAGCGGGGGGAACTACGAGCAGTACTTC
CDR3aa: CASSTSGGNYEQYF

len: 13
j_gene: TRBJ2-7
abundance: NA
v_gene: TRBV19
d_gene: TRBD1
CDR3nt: TGTGCCAGTAGTTGGGACAGCTCCTACGAGCAGTACTTC
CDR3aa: CASSWDSSYEQYF

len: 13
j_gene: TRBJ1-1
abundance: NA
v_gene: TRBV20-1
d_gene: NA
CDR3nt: TGCAGTGCTAGTCCCCAGGGGAACACTGAAGCTTTCTTT
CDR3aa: CSASPQGNTEAFF

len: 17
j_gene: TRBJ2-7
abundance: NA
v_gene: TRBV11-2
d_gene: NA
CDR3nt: TGTGCCAGCAGCTCCCCCCGAGGGCGCGGGGAGACCTACGAGCAGTACTTC
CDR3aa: CASSSPRGRGETYEQYF